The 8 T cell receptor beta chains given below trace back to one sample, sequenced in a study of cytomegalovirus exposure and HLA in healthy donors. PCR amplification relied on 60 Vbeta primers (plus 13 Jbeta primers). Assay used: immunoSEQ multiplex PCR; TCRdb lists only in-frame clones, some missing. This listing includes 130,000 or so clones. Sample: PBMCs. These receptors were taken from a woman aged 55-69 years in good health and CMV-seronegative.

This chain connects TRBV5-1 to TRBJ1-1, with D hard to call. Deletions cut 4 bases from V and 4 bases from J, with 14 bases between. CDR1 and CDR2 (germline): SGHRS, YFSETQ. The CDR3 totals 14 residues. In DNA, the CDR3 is TGCGCCAGCAGCCCGGTAGGAGGGTTCACTGAAGCTTTCTTT. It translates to CASSPVGGFTEAFF. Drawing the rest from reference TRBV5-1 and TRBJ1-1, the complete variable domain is KAGVTQTPRYLIKTRGQQVTLSCSPISGHRSVSWYQQTPGQGLQFLFEYFSETQRNKGNFPGRFSGRQFSNSRSEMNVSTLELGDSALYLCASSPVGGFTEAFFGQGTRLTVV.

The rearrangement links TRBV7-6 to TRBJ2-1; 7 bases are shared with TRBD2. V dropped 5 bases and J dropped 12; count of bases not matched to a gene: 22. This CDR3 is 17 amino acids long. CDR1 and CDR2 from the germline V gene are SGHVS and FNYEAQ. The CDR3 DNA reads TGTGCCAGCAGCCCTCGTCCGGGCGGGGGAGGCCTAGTTGGGCAGTTCTTC. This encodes CASSPRPGGGGLVGQFF.

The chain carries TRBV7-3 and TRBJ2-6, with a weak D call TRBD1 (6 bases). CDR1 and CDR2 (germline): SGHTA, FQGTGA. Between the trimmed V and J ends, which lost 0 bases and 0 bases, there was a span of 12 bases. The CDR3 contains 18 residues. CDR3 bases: TGTGCCAGCAGCTTAACTGGGACACTCAACTCTGGGGCCAACGTCCTGACTTTC. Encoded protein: CASSLTGTLNSGANVLTF.

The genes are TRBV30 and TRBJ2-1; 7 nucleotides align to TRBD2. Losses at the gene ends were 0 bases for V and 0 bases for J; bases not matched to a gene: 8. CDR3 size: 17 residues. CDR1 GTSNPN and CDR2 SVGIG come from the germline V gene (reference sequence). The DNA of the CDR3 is TGTGCCTGGAGTGTAAGAGGGAGGGGTCGCTCCTACAATGAGCAGTTCTTC. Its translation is CAWSVRGRGRSYNEQFF.

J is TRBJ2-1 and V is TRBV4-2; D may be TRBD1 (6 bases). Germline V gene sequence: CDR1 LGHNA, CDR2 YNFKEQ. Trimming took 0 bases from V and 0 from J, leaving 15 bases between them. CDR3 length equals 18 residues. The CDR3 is CASSQEEWGHASYNEQFF. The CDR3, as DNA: TGTGCCAGCAGCCAAGAGGAATGGGGACACGCCTCCTACAATGAGCAGTTCTTC.

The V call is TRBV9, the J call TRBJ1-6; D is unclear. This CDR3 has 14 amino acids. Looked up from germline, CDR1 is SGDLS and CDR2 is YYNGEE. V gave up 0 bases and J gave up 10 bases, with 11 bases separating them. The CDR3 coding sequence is TGTGCCAGCAGCGTAGGCGGGGTGGGCTCACCCCTCCACTTT. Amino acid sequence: CASSVGGVGSPLHF.

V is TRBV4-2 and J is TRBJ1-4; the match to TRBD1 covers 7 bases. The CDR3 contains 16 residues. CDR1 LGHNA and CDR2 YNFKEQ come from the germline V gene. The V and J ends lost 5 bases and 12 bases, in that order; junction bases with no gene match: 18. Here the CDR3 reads CASSYWGQSTNVELFF. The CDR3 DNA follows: TGTGCCAGCAGCTACTGGGGACAGAGTACGAATGTGGAACTGTTTTTT.

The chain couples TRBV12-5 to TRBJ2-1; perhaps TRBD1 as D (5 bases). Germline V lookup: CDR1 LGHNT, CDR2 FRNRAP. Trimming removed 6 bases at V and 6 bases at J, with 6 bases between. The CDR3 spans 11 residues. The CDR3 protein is CASGGANEQFF. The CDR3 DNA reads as TGTGCTAGTGGAGGGGCCAATGAGCAGTTCTTC.